This T cell receptor (beta chain) is from a study of T cell responses to AZD1222 COVID-19 vaccine. Study-level points and caveats: At baseline, just five to seven AZD1222 recipients tested seropositive. Spike was spanned by vaccine-associated CD4 TCRs, which were dominant at 160-218 and 743-854.

This clone was seen a handful of times. The antigen is undetermined. Here immunoSEQ multiplex PCR was the method, and the copy in TCRdb shows in-frame clones only, minus some. The data show roughly 150,000 clones, 80% to 95% seen once. Second doses that came at about 4 or about 12 weeks were put together. The sequence was obtained from an adult who received the AZD1222 COVID-19 vaccine. The starting material was peripheral blood, obtained 28 days after the second AZD1222 dose.

The CDR3 is CAWSRRFGEQPQHF. The CDR3 coding sequence is TGTGCCTGGAGTCGGAGGTTCGGGGAACAGCCCCAGCATTTT. The chain has TRBV30 and TRBJ1-5; no clear D. The CDR3 contains 14 residues. CDR1 is GTSNPN and CDR2 is SVGIG in the germline V gene (reference sequence). Between the trimmed V and J ends, which lost 2 bases and 7 bases, there was a span of 15 bases.